This T cell receptor beta chain was recorded in a study of T cells in Graves' hyperthyroidism and ophthalmopathy. Patients aged 18 to 65 with hyperthyroidism were newly diagnosed, with duration under 2 months. In making diagnoses, clinical symptoms, serum thyroxine and TRAb, thyroid ultrasound and orbital computed tomography were all used. Authors of the study amplified TCR beta CDR3 regions from RNA transcripts. During a first-round RT-PCR of the TCR CDR3, the HTBI primer set was used. TCRdb ran MiXCR on the multiplex PCR reads and lists one entry per CDR3 protein. The table includes hundreds of thousands of distinct CDR3 sequences, 35% detected once. Study-wide points: By a 13 V-J model, ophthalmopathy was set apart from stable hyperthyroidism. In blood, most of the thyroid clonotypes expanded above 0.001 were also present.

As to this clonotype: Its specificity is not known.

Trimming stripped 4 bases from V and 7 bases from J, with 20 bases between. The CDR3 length is 16 residues. The V gene's germline CDR1 is SGDLS and CDR2 YYNGEE. The source is a woman in her forties with Graves' hyperthyroidism. The V and J genes are TRBV9 and TRBJ2-2; D is perhaps TRBD1 (5 bases). The sample comprised blood. CDR3 residues: CASSSQGRVDIGELFF. The CDR3 bases are TGTGCCAGCAGCTCCCAGGGCAGGGTGGATATCGGGGAGCTGTTTTTT.